A selection of T cell receptor beta chains follows, all from one sample in a study of blood T cell repertoires in COVID-19. TCRdb keeps only in-frame clones here, not all; method: immunoSEQ multiplex PCR. The sample has about 220,000 clones; about 85% are singletons. The sample comprised peripheral blood. Receptor source: a woman in her sixties who had recovered from COVID-19. Both conserved end residues are part of each CDR3. D genes are given only for firm matches. Not all rows give a size; the values are once, few, many and, for expanded clones, a class.

TRBV30	TRBJ1-2	.	.	CAWSPRGYGYTF	TGTGCCTGGAGTCCCAGGGGTTATGGCTACACCTTC
TRBV3-1/TRBV3-2	TRBJ1-3	.	.	CASTQKGVNTIYF	TGTGCCAGCACCCAGAAAGGGGTAAACACCATATATTTT
TRBV7-9	TRBJ2-7	.	TRBD1	CASSLPPGQAPYEQYF	TGTGCCAGCAGCTTGCCACCGGGACAGGCCCCCTACGAGCAGTACTTC
TRBV5-5	TRBJ2-3	.	.	CASSLSPTPGDTQYF	TGTGCCAGCAGCTTGTCCCCCACTCCAGGAGATACGCAGTATTTT
TRBV11-2	TRBJ2-1	.	TRBD2	CASRLAGSSYNEQFF	TGTGCCAGCAGATTAGCGGGGAGCTCCTACAATGAGCAGTTCTTC
TRBV5-8	TRBJ1-2	.	.	CASNYRQDANYGYTF	TGTGCCAGCAACTACCGACAGGATGCTAACTATGGCTACACCTTC
TRBV5-1	TRBJ1-4	.	.	CASSLDNMRDEKLFF	TGCGCCAGCAGCTTGGATAACATGAGGGATGAAAAACTGTTTTTT
TRBV29-1	TRBJ1-2	.	.	CSALSSGAGYGYTF	TGCAGCGCCTTGTCGTCCGGGGCGGGGTATGGCTACACCTTC
TRBV5-4	TRBJ2-7	.	TRBD2	CASSHTSGGGYEQYF	TGTGCCAGCAGCCATACTAGCGGGGGGGGTTACGAGCAGTACTTC
TRBV18	TRBJ1-4	few	.	CASSLGGVEKLFF	TGTGCCAGCTCACTGGGAGGAGTTGAAAAACTGTTTTTT
TRBV29-1	TRBJ1-1	.	.	CSVGLISAPPFF	TGCAGCGTTGGATTGATCAGTGCACCGCCTTTCTTT
TRBV19	TRBJ2-1	.	TRBD2	CASTVAGGIYNEQFF	TGTGCCAGTACCGTAGCGGGGGGGATCTACAATGAGCAGTTCTTC
TRBV27	TRBJ1-2	.	TRBD1	CASSHPGQGSSRYTF	TGTGCCAGCAGTCACCCGGGACAGGGGAGCAGTCGCTACACCTTC
TRBV19	TRBJ1-2	.	.	CASSIDRSALYGYTF	TGTGCCAGTAGTATAGATAGATCCGCCCTCTATGGCTACACCTTC
TRBV5-1	TRBJ2-7	once	.	CASSLDAGFGEQYF	TGCGCCAGCAGCTTGGACGCAGGGTTTGGCGAGCAGTACTTC
TRBV4-1	TRBJ1-5	.	.	CASSQQDGSNQPQHF	TGCGCCAGCAGCCAACAAGACGGGAGCAATCAGCCCCAGCATTTT
TRBV18	TRBJ1-4	.	TRBD1	CASSPSDRVIEGAKLFF	TGTGCCAGCTCACCTTCGGACAGGGTGATCGAGGGGGCAAAACTGTTTTTT
TRBV11-3	TRBJ2-1	.	TRBD2	CASSLIAGGSSYNEQFF	TGTGCCAGCAGTCTGATAGCGGGGGGCAGCTCCTACAATGAGCAGTTCTTC
TRBV18	TRBJ1-2	.	.	CASSSSRAGAYGYTF	TGTGCCAGCTCATCCTCAAGGGCAGGGGCCTATGGCTACACCTTC
TRBV2	TRBJ2-1	.	TRBD2	CASNRGGSYNEQFF	TGTGCCAGCAACCGCGGGGGGTCGTACAATGAGCAGTTCTTC
TRBV5-1	TRBJ2-1	.	TRBD2	CASSSPLAGGTYNEQFF	TGCGCCAGCAGCTCCCCTCTAGCGGGGGGGACCTACAATGAGCAGTTCTTC
TRBV9	TRBJ1-6	.	.	CASSVGGGESSYNSPLHF	TGTGCCAGCAGCGTGGGCGGGGGGGAGAGCTCCTATAATTCACCCCTCCACTTT